In its sample, the clone carrying this TCR beta chain was seen once. Amplification used 60 Vbeta primers and 13 Jbeta primers. TCRdb's copy holds only in-frame clones and misses some; the assay was immunoSEQ multiplex PCR. The sample shows approximately 120,000 clones, over 65% of them seen only once. This CDR3 has 15 residues. The V gene's germline CDR1 is SGHVS and CDR2 FQNEAQ. The junction had 3 bases not matched to a gene; V was cut back by 5 bases and J by 2 bases. These data are taken from a study of cytomegalovirus exposure and HLA in healthy donors. This chain links TRBV7-8 with TRBJ2-6; TRBD1 agrees at 7 bases. What was sequenced was PBMCs. The clonotype originates from a man aged 25-45 years in good health and CMV-seronegative. Here the CDR3 reads CASSRDRAGANVLTF. The CDR3 nucleotides read TGTGCCAGCAGCCGAGACAGGGCTGGGGCCAACGTCCTGACTTTC. The entire variable domain, with the rest obtained from reference TRBV7-8 and TRBJ2-6, is as follows: GAGVSQSPRYKVAKRGQDVALRCDPISGHVSLFWYQQALGQGPEFLTYFQNEAQLDKSGLPSDRFFAERPEGSVSTLKIQRTQQEDSAVYLCASSRDRAGANVLTFGAGSRLTVL.